These T cell receptor beta chains were read from a single sample in a study of blood T cells in healthy people across ages. TCRdb re-called the 5' RACE reads with MiXCR, one entry per CDR3 protein. The data show around 1,500,000 distinct CDR3 sequences, with approximately 30% seen just once and less than 9.5% held by the top ten. The sequencing input was blood. These TCRs come from a woman between 25 and 40 years old in good health. The CDR3 runs from the conserved cysteine through the conserved F or W. Fields, in order: J gene, V gene, clone size, D gene, CDR3 DNA, CDR3 protein. A D gene is named only where the DNA matches it firmly. Not all rows give a size; the values are once, few, many and, for expanded clones, a class.

j_gene: TRBJ2-7; v_gene: TRBV3-1; abundance: few; d_gene: -; CDR3nt: TGTGCCAGCAGCATGGACGTACCCTACGAGCAGTACTTC; CDR3aa: CASSMDVPYEQYF
j_gene: TRBJ2-7; v_gene: TRBV6-5; abundance: many; d_gene: TRBD1; CDR3nt: TGTGCCAGCAGTTCTTTGACTGGGACAGGGAAAAGCTCCTACGAGCAGTACTTC; CDR3aa: CASSSLTGTGKSSYEQYF
j_gene: TRBJ2-5; v_gene: TRBV4-2; abundance: few; d_gene: -; CDR3nt: TGTGCCAGCAGCCAAGCAAGGGGACAACTCCAAGAGACCCAGTACTTC; CDR3aa: CASSQARGQLQETQYF
j_gene: TRBJ1-1; v_gene: TRBV5-1; abundance: few; d_gene: TRBD1; CDR3nt: TGTGCCAGCAGCTTCGGGACAGAGAACACTGAAGCTTTCTTT; CDR3aa: CASSFGTENTEAFF
j_gene: TRBJ2-2; v_gene: TRBV28; abundance: -; d_gene: TRBD1; CDR3nt: TGTGCCAGCAGTCATGGGACAGAATCATCCGGGGAGCTGTTTTTT; CDR3aa: CASSHGTESSGELFF
j_gene: TRBJ2-4; v_gene: TRBV5-1; abundance: many; d_gene: -; CDR3nt: TGCGCCAGCAGCTCTGCCGTTGCCAAAAACATTCAGTACTTC; CDR3aa: CASSSAVAKNIQYF
j_gene: TRBJ1-2; v_gene: TRBV30; abundance: few; d_gene: -; CDR3nt: TGTGCCTCCGGCGCCACCGCCTATGGCTACACCTTC; CDR3aa: CASGATAYGYTF
j_gene: TRBJ2-5; v_gene: TRBV3-1; abundance: -; d_gene: TRBD2; CDR3nt: TGTGCCAGCAGCTCAAACCAGGCGGGGGTTAACCAAGAGACCCAGTACTTC; CDR3aa: CASSSNQAGVNQETQYF
j_gene: TRBJ2-5; v_gene: TRBV5-6; abundance: -; d_gene: -; CDR3nt: TGTGCCAGCAGCTTGACAGTCAATGAGCAGTACTTC; CDR3aa: CASSLTVNEQYF
j_gene: TRBJ1-4; v_gene: TRBV25-1; abundance: -; d_gene: -; CDR3nt: TGTGCCAGCAGTGACCGGGATACAACTAATGAAAAACTGTTTTTT; CDR3aa: CASSDRDTTNEKLFF
j_gene: TRBJ1-5; v_gene: TRBV18; abundance: few; d_gene: -; CDR3nt: TGTGCCAGCTCCGATTCCAGGGATAGCAATCAGCCCCAGCATTTT; CDR3aa: CASSDSRDSNQPQHF
j_gene: TRBJ2-1; v_gene: TRBV6-5; abundance: -; d_gene: -; CDR3nt: TGTGCCAGCAGTTCCCCGTGGGGAGGCACCTACAATGAGCAGTTCTTC; CDR3aa: CASSSPWGGTYNEQFF
j_gene: TRBJ2-1; v_gene: TRBV18; abundance: once; d_gene: -; CDR3nt: TGTGCCAGCTGCTCCGGGAATTCCTACAATGAGCAGTTCTTC; CDR3aa: CASCSGNSYNEQFF
j_gene: TRBJ2-7; v_gene: TRBV5-1; abundance: many; d_gene: -; CDR3nt: TGCGCCAGCGGTACAGGTCCCTCCTACGAGCAGTACTTC; CDR3aa: CASGTGPSYEQYF